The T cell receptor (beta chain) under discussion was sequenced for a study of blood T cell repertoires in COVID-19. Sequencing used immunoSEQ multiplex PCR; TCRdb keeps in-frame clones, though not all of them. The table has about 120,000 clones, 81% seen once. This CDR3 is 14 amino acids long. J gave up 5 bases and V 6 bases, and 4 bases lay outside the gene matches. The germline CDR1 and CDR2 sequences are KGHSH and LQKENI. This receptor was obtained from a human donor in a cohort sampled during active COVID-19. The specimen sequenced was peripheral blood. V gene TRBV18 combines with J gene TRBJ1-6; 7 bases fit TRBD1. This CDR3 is CASSRDSHNSPLHF. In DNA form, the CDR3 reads TGTGCCAGCTCCCGGGACAGTCATAATTCACCCCTCCACTTT.